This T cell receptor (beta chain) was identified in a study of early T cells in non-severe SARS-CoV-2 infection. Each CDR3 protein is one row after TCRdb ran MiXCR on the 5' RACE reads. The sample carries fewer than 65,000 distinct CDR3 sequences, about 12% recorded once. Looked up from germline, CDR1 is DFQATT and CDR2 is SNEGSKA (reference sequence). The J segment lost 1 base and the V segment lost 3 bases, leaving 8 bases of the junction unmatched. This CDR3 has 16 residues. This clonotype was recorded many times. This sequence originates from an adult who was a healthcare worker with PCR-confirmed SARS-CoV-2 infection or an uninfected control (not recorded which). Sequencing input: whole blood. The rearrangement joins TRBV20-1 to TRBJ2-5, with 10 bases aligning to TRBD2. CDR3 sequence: CSASPSSGGLQETQYF. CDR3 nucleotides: TGCAGTGCTAGTCCGTCTAGCGGGGGACTCCAAGAGACCCAGTACTTC.